This TCR beta chain derives from a study of T cells in Graves' hyperthyroidism and ophthalmopathy. Authors of the study amplified TCR beta CDR3 regions from RNA transcripts. Using the HTBI primer set, a first-round RT-PCR was run on the TCR CDR3. TCRdb processed the multiplex PCR reads anew with MiXCR; each CDR3 protein has one entry. The sample has 500,000 to 750,000 distinct CDR3 sequences, about 45% seen once. With 0 bases removed from V and 1 base from J, the gap between germline ends came to 8 bases. From germline, CDR1 is SGHRS and CDR2 YFSETQ. CDR3 length: 16 residues. Regarding the study as a whole: Separating ophthalmopathy from stable hyperthyroidism was achieved by a 13 V-J model.

Graves' hyperthyroidism was deemed stable absent ophthalmopathy progression within 18 months. With a duration under 2 months, the hyperthyroidism was newly diagnosed in patients aged 18 to 65. At least ten counts were recorded for this clonotype. What it binds is unknown. The sequenced sample was peripheral blood or thyroid tissue (not recorded which). This sequence originates from a woman under 30 with Graves' hyperthyroidism. The chain uses TRBV5-1 and TRBJ2-6, with D possibly TRBD2 on 6 matching bases. CDR3 nucleotides: TGCGCCAGCAGCTTGGAGGGGAGGTCTGGGGCCAACGTCCTGACTTTC. Translating it yields CASSLEGRSGANVLTF.